This T cell receptor beta chain was observed in a study of cytomegalovirus exposure and HLA in healthy donors. The study's findings and limits: The authors enumerated over 150 TCR beta chains as linked to cytomegalovirus. According to an earlier analysis, most TCR beta V segments yielded productive rearrangements about 87% or about 30% of the time. According to a later analysis, donors in an Asian-associated ancestry cluster reportedly had fewer N-insertions than the roughly 630-donor mean. When analyzed later, a missense DCLRE1C variant was found to be linked to TCR beta V- and J-gene trimming.

Primers: 60 Vbeta forward and 13 Jbeta reverse. Produced via immunoSEQ multiplex PCR; TCRdb's table is partial and in-frame only. This sample lists about 91,000 clones; its ten largest clones have 3.4%. A note on this clone: Its matching antigen is unknown.

CDR3 size: 17 residues. In germline, CDR1 is MDHEN, CDR2 SYDVKM. V shed 5 bases, J shed 2 bases, and the junction held 10 bases outside the gene matches. The source of this sequence is a woman aged 25-40 years in good health and CMV-seronegative. The sample taken for sequencing was PBMCs. The V and J genes are TRBV28 and TRBJ2-7; 12 nucleotides line up with TRBD2. The DNA for the CDR3 is TGTGCCAGCAGTACTACCGGACTAGCGGGACCCACCTACGAGCAGTACTTC. It translates to CASSTTGLAGPTYEQYF.